The present entry profiles one TCR beta chain with its context. The data belong to a study of blood T cell repertoires in COVID-19. As for the study in general: Samples representing acute and convalescent COVID-19 were sourced from the United States, Italy and Spain. From T cells, B-cell-depleted T cells, or PBMCs came the material, which was cDNA or gDNA.

Trimming shortened V by 3 bases and J by 13 bases, and 12 bases separated the two germline ends. The CDR3 covers 11 residues. Germline V gene sequence: CDR1 SGHNT, CDR2 YENEEA. Profiling relied on immunoSEQ multiplex PCR, and the TCRdb table lists in-frame clones only, not all of them. The sample consists of approximately 250,000 clones, 65% to 90% of them appearing once. The sequencing sample was made of peripheral blood. The V and J genes are TRBV11-3 and TRBJ1-1, with a possible D match to TRBD1 (5 bases). The clonotype originates from a man in his forties who had recovered from COVID-19. DNA of the CDR3: TGTGCCAGCAGCTTCGCGGGGGAGGGTTTCTTT. Its translation is CASSFAGEGFF.